These 6 T cell receptor beta chains were sequenced from one sample in a study of blood T cell repertoires in COVID-19. Generated by immunoSEQ multiplex PCR, the TCRdb table keeps only in-frame clones and is missing some. The table lists 200,000 to 250,000 clones, less than 90% of them singletons. Sequencing used PBMCs or T cells enriched from blood (not recorded which). The receptors here all came from a woman aged 25 to 45 who had recovered from COVID-19.

The chain combines TRBV19 with TRBJ1-2; TRBD1 is a possible D gene (5 bases). The germline gives CDR1 LNHDA, CDR2 SQIVND (reference sequence). The CDR3 has 14 residues. The ends were cut back, 4 bases at V and 8 bases at J, with 17 bases in the middle. As DNA, the CDR3 is TGTGCCAGTAGTACAACTGGGGACTTCGGAGGCTACACCTTC. Translation gives CASSTTGDFGGYTF.

As DNA, the CDR3 is TGTGCCAGCAGTGGAAGGGGGTTAACTGAAGCTTTCTTT. Its translation: CASSGRGLTEAFF. J is TRBJ1-1 and V is TRBV25-1, with D possibly being TRBD1 (6 bases). CDR1 and CDR2 from the germline V gene are MGHDK and SYGVNS. The CDR3 has 13 amino acids. Trimming left V 4 bases short and J 5 bases short, with 11 bases between.

The chain combines TRBV7-9 with TRBJ1-5; 9 bases are shared with TRBD1. V lost 4 bases, J lost 7 bases, and 8 bases stayed unmatched. This CDR3 has 15 amino acids. Germline values: CDR1 SEHNR, CDR2 FQNEAQ (reference sequence). For the CDR3, the DNA is TGTGCCAGCAGCTCCGGGACAGGGACGTTCCAGCCCCAGCATTTT. Translating gives CASSSGTGTFQPQHF.

The chain links TRBV4-1 to TRBJ2-1, with 8 bases that match TRBD1. Germline V lookup: CDR1 MGHRA, CDR2 YSYEKL. The CDR3 covers 16 residues. J gave up 1 base and V 0 bases, and 2 bases lay outside the gene matches. CDR3 amino acids: CASSQDRTGSYNEQFF. The CDR3 bases are TGCGCCAGCAGCCAAGATCGGACAGGGTCCTACAATGAGCAGTTCTTC.

V and J are TRBV6-2 or TRBV6-3 and TRBJ1-2, with unresolved D. Germline V gives CDR1 MNHEY, CDR2 SVGEGT. The CDR3 has 15 residues. The V end lost 0 bases, the J end lost 1 base, and 9 bases lay between the germline ends. CDR3 protein: CASSYSVLLNYGYTF. Here the CDR3 DNA reads TGTGCCAGCAGTTACTCTGTCCTCCTTAACTATGGCTACACCTTC.

The count of this clone is one. The V gene is TRBV21-1, the J gene TRBJ2-4; the table's D call, TRBD1, was not checked against the DNA. TRBV21-1 is given as a pseudogene. The CDR3 is made up of 15 amino acids. CDR3 residues: CASSARPDRGDIQYF. The CDR3 region has the DNA TGTGCCAGCAGCGCCCGACCGGACAGGGGAGACATTCAGTACTTC.